Listed here is a single TCR beta chain. No antigen is known for it. An end of the junction differs from the germline gene, which may be a read error. Production of TCR beta cDNA used roughly 500 ng total RNA together with a constant-region primer. Modified slightly, ARM-PCR produced TCR beta libraries over three nested multiplex PCR rounds. The opening two PCR rounds, approximately 10 cycles each, paired TRBV1-TRBV30 forward primers with a C-beta reverse primer. TCRdb passed the multiplex PCR reads through MiXCR, listing each CDR3 protein once. The repertoire has a few hundred thousand distinct CDR3 sequences, about 50% of them found once; the top ten carry about a sixth. The CDR3 contains 12 residues. The blood RNA (from unsorted whole blood) was obtained, and germline DNA was also extracted. The sample belongs to a study of tumor-infiltrating lymphocytes in primary liver carcinoma. Study summary: Sample yields of productive TCRbeta reads, ranging from roughly 3.5 to 8 million, were similar across tissue types.

Notes on the study in general: Because of bulk unsorted sampling, CD4+ and CD8+ repertoires were not subjected to comparison. Tumor region pairs showed greater overlap than either tumor-adjacent or tumor-blood pairs did.

The chain combines TRBV12-3 or TRBV12-4 with TRBJ1-3; D uncertain. The receptor was isolated from a woman aged 30 to 39 with primary liver carcinoma and hepatitis B virus infection. Sequencing used peripheral blood. The CDR3 nucleotides are TGTGCCAGCAGCATTTCTGGAGACACCATATATTTT. This codes for CASSISGDTIYF.